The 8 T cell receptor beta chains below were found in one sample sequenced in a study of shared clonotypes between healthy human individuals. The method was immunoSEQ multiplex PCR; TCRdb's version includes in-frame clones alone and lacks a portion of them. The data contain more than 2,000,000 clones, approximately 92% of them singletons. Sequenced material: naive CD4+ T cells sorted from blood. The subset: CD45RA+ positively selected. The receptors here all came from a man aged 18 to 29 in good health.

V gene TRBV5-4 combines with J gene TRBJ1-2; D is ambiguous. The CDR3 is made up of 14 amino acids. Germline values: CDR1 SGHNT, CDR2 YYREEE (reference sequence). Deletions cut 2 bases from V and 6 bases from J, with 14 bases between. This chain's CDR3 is CASSLRWGGNGYTF. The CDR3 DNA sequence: TGTGCCAGCAGCTTAAGGTGGGGAGGGAATGGCTACACCTTC.

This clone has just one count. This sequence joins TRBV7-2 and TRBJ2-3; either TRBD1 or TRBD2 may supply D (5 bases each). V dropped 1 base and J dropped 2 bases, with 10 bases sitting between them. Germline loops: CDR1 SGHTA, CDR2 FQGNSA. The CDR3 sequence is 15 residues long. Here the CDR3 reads CASSLVVGTTDTQYF. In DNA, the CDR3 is TGTGCCAGCAGCTTAGTGGTCGGGACCACAGATACGCAGTATTTT.

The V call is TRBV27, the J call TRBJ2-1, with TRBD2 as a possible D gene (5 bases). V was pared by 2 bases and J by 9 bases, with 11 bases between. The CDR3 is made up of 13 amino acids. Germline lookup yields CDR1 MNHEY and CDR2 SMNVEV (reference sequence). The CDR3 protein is CASSLRGGIEQFF. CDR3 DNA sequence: TGTGCCAGCAGTTTAAGAGGAGGCATTGAGCAGTTCTTC.

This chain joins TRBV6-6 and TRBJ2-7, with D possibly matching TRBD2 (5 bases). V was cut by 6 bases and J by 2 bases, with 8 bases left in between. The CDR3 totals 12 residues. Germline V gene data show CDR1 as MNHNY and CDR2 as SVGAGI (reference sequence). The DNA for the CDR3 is TGTGCCAGCAGCACGGGGACCTACGAGCAGTACTTC. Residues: CASSTGTYEQYF.

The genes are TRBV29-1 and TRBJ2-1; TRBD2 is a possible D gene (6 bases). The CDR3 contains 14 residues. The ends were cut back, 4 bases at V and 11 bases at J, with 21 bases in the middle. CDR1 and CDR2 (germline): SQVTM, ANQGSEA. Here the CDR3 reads CSVATLSRREKQFF. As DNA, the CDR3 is TGCAGCGTTGCTACACTTTCCCGGAGGGAAAAGCAGTTCTTC.

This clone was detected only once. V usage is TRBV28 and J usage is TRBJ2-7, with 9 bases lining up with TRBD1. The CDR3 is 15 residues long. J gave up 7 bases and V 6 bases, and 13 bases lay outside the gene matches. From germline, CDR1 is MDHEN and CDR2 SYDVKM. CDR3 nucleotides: TGTGCCAGCAGGGATGGGACAGGGAGTGTGGGGGAGCAGTACTTC. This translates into CASRDGTGSVGEQYF. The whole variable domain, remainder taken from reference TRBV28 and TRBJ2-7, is DVKVTQSSRYLVKRTGEKVFLECVQDMDHENMFWYRQDPGLGLRLIYFSYDVKMKEKGDIPEGYSVSREKKERFSLILESASTNQTSMYLCASRDGTGSVGEQYFGPGTRLTVT.

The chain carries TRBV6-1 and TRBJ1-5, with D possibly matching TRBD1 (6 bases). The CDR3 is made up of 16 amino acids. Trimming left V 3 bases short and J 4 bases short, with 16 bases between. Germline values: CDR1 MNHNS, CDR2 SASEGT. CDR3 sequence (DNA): TGTGCCAGCAGTGAGCGGCGGACAGTGTCAAATCAGCCCCAGCATTTT. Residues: CASSERRTVSNQPQHF.

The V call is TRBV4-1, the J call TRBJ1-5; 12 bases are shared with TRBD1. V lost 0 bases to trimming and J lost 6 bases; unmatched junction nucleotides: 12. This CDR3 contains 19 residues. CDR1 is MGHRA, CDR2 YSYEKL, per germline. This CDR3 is CASSQDFSGTGGMFQPQHF. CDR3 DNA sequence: TGCGCCAGCAGCCAAGATTTCAGCGGGACAGGGGGCATGTTTCAGCCCCAGCATTTT.